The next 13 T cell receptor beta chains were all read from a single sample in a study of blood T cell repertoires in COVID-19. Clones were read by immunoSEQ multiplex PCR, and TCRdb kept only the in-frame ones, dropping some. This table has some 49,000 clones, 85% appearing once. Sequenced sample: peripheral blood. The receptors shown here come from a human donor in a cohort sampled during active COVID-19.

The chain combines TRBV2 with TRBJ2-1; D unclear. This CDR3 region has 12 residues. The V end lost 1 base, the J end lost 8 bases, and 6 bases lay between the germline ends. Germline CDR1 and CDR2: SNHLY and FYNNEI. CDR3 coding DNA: TGTGCCAGCAGTGAAGGCGGTCATGAGCAGTTCTTC. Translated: CASSEGGHEQFF.

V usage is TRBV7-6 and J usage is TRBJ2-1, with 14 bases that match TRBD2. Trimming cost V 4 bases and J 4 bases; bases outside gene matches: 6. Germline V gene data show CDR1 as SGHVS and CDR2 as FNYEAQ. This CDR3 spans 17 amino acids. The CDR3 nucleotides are TGTGCCAGCAGCTCGAGACTAGCGGGAGGGGGGTACAATGAGCAGTTCTTC. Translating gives CASSSRLAGGGYNEQFF.

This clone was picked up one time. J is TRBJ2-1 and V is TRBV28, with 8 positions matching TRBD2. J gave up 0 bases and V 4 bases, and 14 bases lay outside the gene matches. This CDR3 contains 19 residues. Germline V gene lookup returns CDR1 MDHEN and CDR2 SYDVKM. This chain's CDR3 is CASSSPRLAGGSSYNEQFF. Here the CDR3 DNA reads TGTGCCAGCAGTTCCCCGCGGCTAGCGGGTGGAAGCTCCTACAATGAGCAGTTCTTC.

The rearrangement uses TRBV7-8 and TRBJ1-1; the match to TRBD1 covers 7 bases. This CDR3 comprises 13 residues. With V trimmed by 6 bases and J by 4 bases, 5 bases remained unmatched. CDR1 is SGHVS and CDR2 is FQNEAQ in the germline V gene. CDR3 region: CASRDQGGTEAFF. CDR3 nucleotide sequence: TGTGCCAGCAGGGATCAGGGGGGCACTGAAGCTTTCTTT.

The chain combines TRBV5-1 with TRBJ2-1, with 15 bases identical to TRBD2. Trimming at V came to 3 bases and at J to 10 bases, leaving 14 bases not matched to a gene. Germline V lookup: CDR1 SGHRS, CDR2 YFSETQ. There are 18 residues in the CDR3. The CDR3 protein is CASSSGGLAGGLRGEQFF. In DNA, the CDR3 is TGCGCCAGCAGCTCCGGGGGACTAGCGGGAGGACTCAGGGGGGAGCAGTTCTTC.

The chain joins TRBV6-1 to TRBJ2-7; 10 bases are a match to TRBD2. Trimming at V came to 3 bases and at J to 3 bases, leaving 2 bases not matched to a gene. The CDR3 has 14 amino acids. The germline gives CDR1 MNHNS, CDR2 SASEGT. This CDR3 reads CASSDLAGGYEQYF. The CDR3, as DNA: TGTGCCAGCAGTGATTTAGCGGGAGGCTACGAGCAGTACTTC.

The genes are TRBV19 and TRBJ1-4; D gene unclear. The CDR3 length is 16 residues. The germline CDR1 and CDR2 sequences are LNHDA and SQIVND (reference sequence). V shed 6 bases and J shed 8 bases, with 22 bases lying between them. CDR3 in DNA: TGTGCCAGTAGCTCGGCGTCGGGGTCCTTGCGAGAAAAACTGTTTTTT. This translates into CASSSASGSLREKLFF. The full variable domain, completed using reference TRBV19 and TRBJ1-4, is DGGITQSPKYLFRKEGQNVTLSCEQNLNHDAMYWYRQDPGQGLRLIYYSQIVNDFQKGDIAEGYSVSREKKESFPLTVTSAQKNPTAFYLCASSSASGSLREKLFFGSGTQLSVL.

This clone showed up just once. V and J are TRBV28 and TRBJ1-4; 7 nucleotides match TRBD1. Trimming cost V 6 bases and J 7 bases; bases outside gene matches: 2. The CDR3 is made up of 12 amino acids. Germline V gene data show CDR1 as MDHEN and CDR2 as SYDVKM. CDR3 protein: CASSQGVEKLFF. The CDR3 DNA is TGTGCCAGCAGCCAGGGGGTTGAAAAACTGTTTTTT.

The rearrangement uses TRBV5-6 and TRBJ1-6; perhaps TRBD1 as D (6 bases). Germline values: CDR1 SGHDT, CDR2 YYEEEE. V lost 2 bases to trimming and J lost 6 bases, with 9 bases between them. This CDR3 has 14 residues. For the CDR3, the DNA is TGTGCCAGCAGCTTCGGCAGGGGTAATTCACCCCTCCACTTT. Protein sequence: CASSFGRGNSPLHF.

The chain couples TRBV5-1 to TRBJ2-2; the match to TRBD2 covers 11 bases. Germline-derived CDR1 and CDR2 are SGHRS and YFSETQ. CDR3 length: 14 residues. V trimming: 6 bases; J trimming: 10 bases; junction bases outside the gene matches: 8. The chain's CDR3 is CASNAGLAEEELFF. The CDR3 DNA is TGCGCCAGCAACGCGGGACTAGCGGAAGAGGAGCTGTTTTTT.

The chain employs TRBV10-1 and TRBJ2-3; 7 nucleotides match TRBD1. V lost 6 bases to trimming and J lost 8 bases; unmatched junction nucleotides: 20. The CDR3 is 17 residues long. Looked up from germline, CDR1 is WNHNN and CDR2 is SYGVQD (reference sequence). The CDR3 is CASRGETGQLEAGTQYF. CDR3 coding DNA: TGCGCCAGCAGAGGGGAGACAGGGCAATTAGAAGCAGGTACGCAGTATTTT.

The CDR3, as DNA: TGTGCCAGCAGTGAAGAGGAGCAGAACCCCCAGTACTTC. Amino acid sequence: CASSEEEQNPQYF. The chain joins TRBV2 to TRBJ2-5, with D unclear. V lost 1 base, J lost 9 bases, and 12 bases lay in between. Germline lookup yields CDR1 SNHLY and CDR2 FYNNEI. The CDR3 length is 13 residues.

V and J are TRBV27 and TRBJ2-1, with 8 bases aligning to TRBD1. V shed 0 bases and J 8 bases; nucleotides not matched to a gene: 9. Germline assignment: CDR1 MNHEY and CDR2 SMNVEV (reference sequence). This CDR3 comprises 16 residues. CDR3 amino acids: CASSLSIQGASHEQFF. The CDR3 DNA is TGTGCCAGCAGTTTATCGATCCAGGGGGCCTCCCATGAGCAGTTCTTC.